This paragraph covers one T cell receptor (beta chain) sequence. The data originate from a study of blood T cell repertoires in COVID-19. About the study: Samples taken during acute and convalescent COVID-19 were collected in the United States, Italy and Spain.

As handled by the study authors: Estimation of nucleated cell counts relied on the amplification of reference gene primers. Repertoires were generated with immunoSEQ multiplex PCR, while TCRdb's copy carries only in-frame clones and drops some. From that table come the V and J calls and clone size; the DNA was used to work out D and trimming. The sample has roughly 180,000 clones; roughly 79% are singletons. The sequencing input was peripheral blood. This clonotype was sampled from a woman aged 35 to 49 with COVID-19, enrolled during active disease.

The CDR3 bases are TGTGCCAGCAGTGAAGTAGGGGGACAACGGGGCGACACCTTC. It specifies CASSEVGGQRGDTF. The V gene is TRBV6-1, the J gene TRBJ1-2; weak D call: TRBD1 (6 bases). The CDR3 has 14 amino acids. V gave up 1 base and J gave up 12 bases, with 18 bases separating them. Per the germline V gene, CDR1 is MNHNS and CDR2 is SASEGT.